This T cell receptor (beta chain) comes out of a study of T cell changes during pregnancy in multiple sclerosis. V lost 2 bases to trimming and J lost 7 bases; unmatched junction nucleotides: 7. This CDR3 has 15 amino acids. Looked up from germline, CDR1 is SNHLY and CDR2 is FYNNEI. Measured with immunoSEQ multiplex PCR; TCRdb has only the in-frame clones, and not every one. Of around 100,000 clones listed, 80% to 95% are singletons. The V gene is TRBV2, the J gene TRBJ1-4; 7 positions match TRBD1. The clonotype was recovered from a female donor with multiple sclerosis, enrolled in a pregnancy study. Sequences were derived from peripheral blood, sampled after pregnancy. CDR3 sequence (DNA): TGTGCCAGCAGTGAAACGAGACAGGGTGGTGAAAAACTGTTTTTT. Its protein product is CASSETRQGGEKLFF.